This is a list of T cell receptor beta chains from one sample in a study of blood T cells in healthy people across ages. TCRdb re-called the 5' RACE reads with MiXCR, one entry per CDR3 protein. The repertoire holds some 800,000 distinct CDR3 sequences, with 20% to 30% as singletons. These data also formed part of another study, on T cells of mothers and their children.

Sequencing input: blood. The receptors come from a boy younger than 18 in good health. Both conserved end residues are part of each CDR3. The D gene is left open where the match is weak. Expanded clones are given a class, and other clones once, few, many or no size at all.

>TRBV7-9|-|TRBJ1-5|-
CASSLGGSQPQHF
TGTGCCAGCAGCTTAGGCGGGAGTCAGCCCCAGCATTTT
>TRBV5-1|-|TRBJ2-1|few
CASSLEVSREQFF
TGCGCCAGCAGCTTGGAGGTTTCGCGGGAGCAGTTCTTC
>TRBV5-1|-|TRBJ1-1|many
CASSLVPRNTEAFF
TGCGCCAGCAGCTTGGTGCCGAGAAACACTGAAGCTTTCTTT
>TRBV9|TRBD1|TRBJ1-2|few
CASSITSGGGYGYTF
TGTGCCAGCAGCATTACCTCAGGGGGCGGCTATGGCTACACCTTC
>TRBV30|-|TRBJ1-6|few
CAWSGAGVTPLHF
TGTGCCTGGAGTGGTGCGGGGGTGACACCCCTCCACTTT
>TRBV20-1|TRBD1|TRBJ2-7|-
CSASDRAYEQYF
TGCAGTGCTTCAGACAGGGCCTACGAGCAGTACTTC
>TRBV5-5|TRBD2|TRBJ2-1|-
CASSPLAGGLNNEQFF
TGTGCCAGCAGCCCTCTAGCGGGGGGGCTTAACAATGAGCAGTTCTTC
>TRBV27|-|TRBJ2-1|few
CASSLAGREQFF
TGTGCCAGCAGTTTAGCTGGGCGTGAGCAGTTCTTC
>TRBV12-3/TRBV12-4|-|TRBJ1-2|-
CASSLGGFEGVTGGYTF
TGTGCCAGCAGTTTAGGGGGATTCGAGGGAGTAACGGGTGGCTACACCTTC
>TRBV28|TRBD1|TRBJ2-3|-
CASSQGQTDTDTQYF
TGTGCCAGCAGTCAGGGACAGACGGACACAGATACGCAGTATTTT
>TRBV6-5|-|TRBJ1-1|-
CASSYDPVGYTEAFF
TGTGCCAGCAGTTACGACCCGGTAGGGTACACTGAAGCTTTCTTT
>TRBV6-1|-|TRBJ2-7|few
CASSGARSGRSYEQYF
TGTGCCAGCAGTGGGGCCAGGAGCGGACGTTCCTACGAGCAGTACTTC
>TRBV10-3|-|TRBJ2-5|few
CAISGGGAKETQYF
TGTGCCATCAGTGGAGGGGGGGCCAAAGAGACCCAGTACTTC
>TRBV29-1|-|TRBJ2-1|few
CSVGSVNEQFF
TGCAGCGTTGGTTCTGTAAATGAGCAGTTCTTC
>TRBV4-3|-|TRBJ2-7|few
CASSQDSLSYEQYF
TGCGCCAGCAGCCAAGACAGCCTCTCCTACGAGCAGTACTTC
>TRBV18|-|TRBJ2-5|many
CASSPRLQETQYF
TGCGCCAGCAGCCCACGGCTGCAAGAGACCCAGTACTTC
>TRBV7-2|-|TRBJ2-2|few
CASSSRLNTGELFF
TGTGCCAGCAGCTCCAGACTGAACACCGGGGAGCTGTTTTTT
>TRBV7-9|-|TRBJ1-2|-
CASSSTDGYTF
TGTGCCAGCAGCTCTACCGATGGCTACACCTTC
>TRBV4-2|TRBD2|TRBJ2-1|many
CASSPGWRGGYNEQFF
TGTGCCAGCAGCCCCGGCTGGCGGGGGGGATACAATGAGCAGTTCTTC
>TRBV18|TRBD1|TRBJ2-3|few
CASSPPVQGAGDTQYF
TGTGCCAGCTCCCCTCCTGTACAGGGGGCCGGAGATACGCAGTATTTT
>TRBV30|TRBD1|TRBJ2-1|once
CAWSVGTGVYSEQFF
TGTGCCTGGAGTGTAGGGACAGGGGTATACAGTGAGCAGTTCTTC
>TRBV6-5|-|TRBJ1-2|once
CASSYSSGGYGYTF
TGTGCCAGCAGTTACTCGTCGGGGGGCTATGGCTACACCTTC
>TRBV25-1|-|TRBJ1-2|-
CASSEFSGALDYGHTF
TGTGCCAGCAGTGAATTCTCGGGGGCCCTAGACTATGGCCACACCTTC
>TRBV5-1|-|TRBJ1-2|-
CASSLALSARIYGYTF
TGCGCCAGCAGCTTGGCCCTGTCGGCCAGGATCTATGGCTACACCTTC
>TRBV5-1|TRBD1|TRBJ1-2|few
CASSLAGTGGGGYGYTF
TGCGCCAGCAGCTTGGCCGGGACAGGGGGCGGAGGCTATGGCTACACCTTC
>TRBV29-1|-|TRBJ2-7|-
CSVEDLASEQYF
TGCAGCGTTGAAGATCTGGCTTCCGAGCAGTACTTC
>TRBV10-3|-|TRBJ2-3|-
CAISQQGTTDTQYF
TGTGCCATCAGTCAACAGGGTACGACAGATACGCAGTATTTT
>TRBV29-1|-|TRBJ1-2|few
CSVEGRDYTF
TGCAGCGTTGAGGGACGGGACTACACCTTC
>TRBV7-3|-|TRBJ2-5|-
CANRRDVYSEVRGKKTQYF
TGTGCCAATCGACGGGACGTATACAGTGAGGTCCGCGGTAAAAAGACCCAGTACTTC